The 10 T cell receptor beta chains reported below all come from one sample, sequenced in a study of T-cell memory formation after mild COVID-19. MiXCR was run by TCRdb on the 5' RACE reads, yielding one entry per CDR3 protein. Of fewer than 250,000 distinct CDR3 sequences listed, around 17% are singletons. The material sequenced was PBMCs or a T cell subset sorted from them (not recorded which). The source of these receptors is an adult woman who had mild COVID-19 (a few samples of this study predate the infection). Cell type and time point are not known.

Note on this clonotype: Its ends do not fully match the called genes, so a read error is possible. The chain is built from TRBV6-5 and TRBJ1-1; D uncertain. The CDR3 sequence is 14 residues long. CDR1 and CDR2 (germline): MNHEY, SVGAGI. The chain's CDR3 is CASSWGRQNNEAFF. Written as DNA, the CDR3 is TGTGCCAGCAGTTGGGGTCGCCAAAACAATGAAGCTTTCTTT.

This clonotype was found a few times. The V call is TRBV29-1, the J call TRBJ1-1; 7 bases fit TRBD1. The germline V gene encodes CDR1 SQVTM and CDR2 ANQGSEA. V lost 4 bases, J lost 1 base, and 6 bases stayed unmatched. This CDR3 is built from 14 residues. CDR3 loop: CSVGRGGGNTEAFF. The CDR3 DNA is TGCAGCGTTGGGAGAGGGGGCGGGAACACTGAAGCTTTCTTT.

This clonotype turned up a few times. This rearrangement joins TRBV9 to TRBJ2-4; D remains unclear. V was trimmed by 5 bases and J by 1 base, leaving 10 bases between them. The CDR3 is made up of 14 amino acids. CDR1 is SGDLS and CDR2 is YYNGEE in the germline V gene. For the CDR3, the DNA is TGTGCCAGCAGTATAGACTGGGCCAAAAACATTCAGTACTTC. This encodes CASSIDWAKNIQYF.

This clonotype has just a few counts. The V and J genes are TRBV29-1 and TRBJ2-5; 8 bases fit TRBD2. The CDR3 is 12 amino acids. Germline V CDR1 and CDR2: SQVTM, ANQGSEA. Losses at the gene ends were 6 bases for V and 5 bases for J; bases not matched to a gene: 5. CDR3 loop: CSVGGAGETQYF. The CDR3 nucleotides read TGCAGCGTCGGGGGGGCCGGGGAGACCCAGTACTTC.

This clonotype was detected a few times. The J gene is TRBJ2-7, the V gene TRBV19; 7 bases align to TRBD1. The germline gives CDR1 LNHDA, CDR2 SQIVND (reference sequence). Trimming removed 5 bases from V and 2 bases from J; junction bases left unmatched: 9. The CDR3 loop spans 15 amino acids. CDR3 region: CASSDRDSLPYEQYF. The CDR3 bases are TGTGCCAGTAGTGACCGGGACAGCCTCCCCTACGAGCAGTACTTC.

This clonotype was recorded a few times. This chain links TRBV14 with TRBJ2-1, with 7 bases matching TRBD2. CDR3 size: 15 residues. Looked up from germline, CDR1 is SGHDN and CDR2 is FVKESK. The V and J ends lost 3 bases and 2 bases, in that order; junction bases with no gene match: 4. The CDR3 spells CASSQLAGPYNEQFF. The CDR3 DNA is TGTGCCAGCAGCCAGTTAGCGGGCCCCTACAATGAGCAGTTCTTC.

This clonotype was detected once. The V gene is TRBV20-1, the J gene TRBJ1-4; TRBD1 might be the D (5 bases). Germline V gives CDR1 DFQATT, CDR2 SNEGSKA (reference sequence). V was shortened by 3 bases and J by 6 bases, with 8 bases between the two germline ends. This CDR3 is built from 12 residues. This CDR3 is CSARGRDEKLFF. DNA for the CDR3: TGCAGTGCTAGGGGGCGCGATGAAAAACTGTTTTTT.

This clonotype was counted at least ten times. The chain carries TRBV5-1 and TRBJ2-3; the match to TRBD2 covers 11 bases. Germline CDR1 and CDR2: SGHRS and YFSETQ. CDR3 length: 17 amino acids. V lost 1 base, J lost 5 bases, and 9 bases stayed unmatched. The CDR3 region is CASSLIRLAGREDTQYF. CDR3 DNA sequence: TGCGCCAGCAGCTTGATCAGACTAGCGGGGAGGGAAGATACGCAGTATTTT.

This clonotype was observed a handful of times. The chain carries TRBV7-3 and TRBJ2-3; D not certain. V lost 1 base and J lost 4, with 9 bases in between. The CDR3 covers 14 residues. Germline V CDR1 and CDR2: SGHTA, FQGTGA. CDR3 sequence reads: CASSLSGGADTQYF. CDR3 nucleotide sequence: TGTGCCAGCAGCTTAAGCGGTGGGGCAGATACGCAGTATTTT.

The chain is built from TRBV7-3 and TRBJ2-2, with TRBD2 identical over 12 bases. Germline trimming cut 5 bases from V and 4 bases from J; bases unmatched to any gene: 20. The length of the CDR3 is 21 residues. CDR1 and CDR2 from the germline V gene are SGHTA and FQGTGA. This chain's CDR3 is CASSPIMLTSGRGSSTGELFF. CDR3 coding DNA: TGTGCCAGCAGCCCTATTATGTTGACTAGCGGGAGAGGGTCGAGCACCGGGGAGCTGTTTTTT.